The 29 T cell receptor beta chains below were found in one sample sequenced in a study of shared clonotypes between healthy human individuals (dated by TCRdb to between 2020 and 2021). Receptor libraries were prepared by the immunoSEQ multiplex PCR assay. TCRdb took this table from immuneACCESS and kept in-frame rearrangements with V and J called. Such tables lack part of the clones; where checked against another copy, unresolved V genes explain under half of the gap, and the rest is unexplained. This sample comprises approximately 720,000 clones, around 72% of them detected only once. The ten largest clones add up to roughly 1.8% of the sample. Material: memory CD4+ T cells sorted from blood. The sample's cell subset or site label, in plain terms: CD45RA-negative fraction. These receptors originate from a woman under 40 in good health.

V and J are TRBV19 and TRBJ1-5; D is ambiguous. V lost 5 bases to trimming and J lost 5 bases, with 10 bases between them. CDR3 length: 13 residues. Germline V lookup: CDR1 LNHDA, CDR2 SQIVND (reference sequence). CDR3 coding DNA: TGTGCCAGTAGTCCGGGTCCCGATCAGCCCCAGCATTTT. This translates into CASSPGPDQPQHF. The whole variable domain, filled in from reference TRBV19 and TRBJ1-5, reads DGGITQSPKYLFRKEGQNVTLSCEQNLNHDAMYWYRQDPGQGLRLIYYSQIVNDFQKGDIAEGYSVSREKKESFPLTVTSAQKNPTAFYLCASSPGPDQPQHFGDGTRLSIL.

The chain recombines TRBV27 with TRBJ2-1; TRBD1 is a possible D gene (6 bases). Trimming removed 7 bases from V and 5 bases from J, with 15 bases in between. Germline CDR1 reads MNHEY; CDR2 reads SMNVEV (reference sequence). CDR3 length equals 14 residues. The CDR3 here is CASTRGGFDNEQFF. CDR3 coding DNA: TGTGCCAGCACTCGAGGGGGATTCGACAATGAGCAGTTCTTC.

The DNA for the CDR3 is TGTGCCAGCAGCTTATCCCCCACTATTGAAGCTTTCTTT. It translates to CASSLSPTIEAFF. The chain recombines TRBV11-3 with TRBJ1-1, with unresolved D. The germline V gene encodes CDR1 SGHNT and CDR2 YENEEA. CDR3 size: 13 residues. Trimming removed 2 bases from V and 7 bases from J, with 11 bases in between.

This clone was counted many times. This chain joins TRBV28 and TRBJ2-2; D is perhaps TRBD1 or TRBD2 (5 bases each). The CDR3 consists of 16 residues. V shed 6 bases and J shed 8 bases, with 22 bases lying between them. CDR1 and CDR2 from the germline V gene are MDHEN and SYDVKM. The CDR3 loop reads CASRATGARMVGELFF. The CDR3 bases are TGTGCCAGCAGAGCTACCGGGGCCCGAATGGTAGGGGAGCTGTTTTTT.

This clone was counted many times. The V and J genes are TRBV29-1 and TRBJ2-3; TRBD2 is a possible D gene (6 bases). Germline-derived CDR1 and CDR2 are SQVTM and ANQGSEA. The V gene lost 2 bases and the J gene lost 1 base, with 10 bases spanning the gap. The CDR3 has 14 residues. The DNA for the CDR3 is TGCAGCGTTGAAAGGGGCGGGGGCACAGATACGCAGTATTTT. Translation gives CSVERGGGTDTQYF.

The chain couples TRBV5-1 to TRBJ2-7; 8 bases align to TRBD2. The CDR3 loop spans 14 amino acids. The V gene's germline CDR1 is SGHRS and CDR2 YFSETQ. Losses at the gene ends were 3 bases for V and 1 base for J; bases not matched to a gene: 3. The CDR3 reads CASSYGGVSYEQYF. Here the CDR3 DNA reads TGCGCCAGCAGCTACGGGGGGGTGTCCTACGAGCAGTACTTC.

This chain connects TRBV7-8 to TRBJ2-7; D unresolved. This CDR3 has 15 residues. The V gene's germline CDR1 is SGHVS and CDR2 FQNEAQ. V was trimmed by 6 bases and J by 1 base, leaving 16 bases between them. CDR3 nucleotide sequence: TGTGCCAGCAGTCTAGGGTGGCTTGCTTCCTACGAGCAGTACTTC. It specifies CASSLGWLASYEQYF.

V usage is TRBV19 and J usage is TRBJ2-5; TRBD2 matches at 10 bases. The J call may not be correct, given that the DNA end is closer to TRBJ2-7. The CDR3 extends over 15 amino acids. CDR1 is LNHDA and CDR2 is SQIVND in the germline V gene (reference sequence). The CDR3 sequence: CASSASGRSGYEQYF. The CDR3 nucleotides read TGTGCCAGTAGTGCTAGCGGGAGAAGCGGGTACGAGCAGTACTTC.

The chain is built from TRBV19 and TRBJ2-1; D is undetermined. The germline CDR1 and CDR2 sequences are LNHDA and SQIVND (reference sequence). The CDR3 is 14 amino acids. The V and J ends lost 5 bases and 2 bases respectively, with 10 bases between them. CDR3: CASSPWAAYNEQFF. CDR3 bases: TGTGCCAGTAGTCCGTGGGCCGCCTACAATGAGCAGTTCTTC. Based on the CDR3 plus reference TRBV19 and TRBJ2-1, the full variable domain is DGGITQSPKYLFRKEGQNVTLSCEQNLNHDAMYWYRQDPGQGLRLIYYSQIVNDFQKGDIAEGYSVSREKKESFPLTVTSAQKNPTAFYLCASSPWAAYNEQFFGPGTRLTVL.

The chain employs TRBV15 and TRBJ2-7; TRBD2 might be the D (6 bases). V was pared by 5 bases and J by 7 bases, with 21 bases between. The CDR3 is 15 residues long. The germline gives CDR1 LNHNV, CDR2 YYDKDF (reference sequence). The CDR3: CATSQMRRAGGEQYF. CDR3 coding DNA: TGTGCCACCAGCCAGATGCGGAGGGCCGGGGGTGAGCAGTACTTC. The full variable domain, its missing parts supplied by reference TRBV15 and TRBJ2-7, is DAMVIQNPRYQVTQFGKPVTLSCSQTLNHNVMYWYQQKSSQAPKLLFHYYDKDFNNEADTPDNFQSRRPNTSFCFLDIRSPGLGDTAMYLCATSQMRRAGGEQYFGPGTRLTVT.

This sequence joins TRBV11-3 and TRBJ2-1, with unresolved D. V shed 0 bases and J shed 7 bases, with 16 bases lying between them. This CDR3 has 16 amino acids. Germline V lookup: CDR1 SGHNT, CDR2 YENEEA. The DNA for the CDR3 is TGTGCCAGCAGCTTAGATCTGGGCGACACCGGGAATGAGCAGTTCTTC. Translating gives CASSLDLGDTGNEQFF. Full variable domain (rest looked up from reference TRBV11-3 and TRBJ2-1): EAGVVQSPRYKIIEKKQPVAFWCNPISGHNTLYWYLQNLGQGPELLIRYENEEAVDDSQLPKDRFSAERLKGVDSTLKIQPAELGDSAVYLCASSLDLGDTGNEQFFGPGTRLTVL.

This rearrangement joins TRBV7-8 to TRBJ2-1; no clear D. V gave up 8 bases and J gave up 4 bases, with 15 bases separating them. From germline, CDR1 is SGHVS and CDR2 FQNEAQ. CDR3 length: 14 amino acids. CDR3 sequence reads: CASVSVYTYNEQFF. The CDR3 DNA is TGTGCCAGCGTTTCCGTCTACACATACAATGAGCAGTTCTTC.

The rearrangement joins TRBV2 to TRBJ2-1, with D possibly called TRBD1 or TRBD2 (5 bases each). Germline CDR1 is SNHLY and CDR2 is FYNNEI. V lost 6 bases and J 3 bases, leaving 12 bases between the germline ends. CDR3 length equals 14 residues. The CDR3 reads CASSHRDHYNEQFF. The CDR3 DNA reads as TGTGCCAGCAGCCACCGGGACCACTACAATGAGCAGTTCTTC. The full variable domain, with the rest looked up from reference TRBV2 and TRBJ2-1, is EPEVTQTPSHQVTQMGQEVILRCVPISNHLYFYWYRQILGQKVEFLVSFYNNEISEKSEIFDDQFSVERPDGSNFTLKIRSTKLEDSAMYFCASSHRDHYNEQFFGPGTRLTVL.

The rearrangement uses TRBV28 and TRBJ1-2, with D maybe TRBD1 (6 bases). With 1 base removed from V and 4 bases from J, the gap between germline ends came to 13 bases. CDR3 length: 15 residues. The germline V gene encodes CDR1 MDHEN and CDR2 SYDVKM. As DNA, the CDR3 is TGTGCCAGCAGTTTATCGGGAGGACAGATCTATGGCTACACCTTC. This sequence encodes CASSLSGGQIYGYTF.

Many counts were recorded for this clone. DNA of the CDR3: TGTGCCAGCAGCTGGGACAGGGGAGCGGAGACCCAGTACTTC. Amino acid sequence: CASSWDRGAETQYF. The rearrangement uses TRBV5-4 and TRBJ2-5; 10 nucleotides agree with TRBD1. V shed 3 bases and J 5 bases; nucleotides not matched to a gene: 4. The CDR3 runs to 14 residues. CDR1 and CDR2 (germline): SGHNT, YYREEE (reference sequence).

This chain links TRBV10-3 with TRBJ1-2; no reliable D call. This CDR3 is 13 amino acids long. V lost 2 bases to trimming and J lost 4 bases, with 8 bases between them. The V gene's germline CDR1 is ENHRY and CDR2 SYGVKD. The DNA for the CDR3 is TGTGCCATCAGTGAGGCAGGAGCCTATGGCTACACCTTC. Protein: CAISEAGAYGYTF.

The J gene is TRBJ1-2, the V gene TRBV28; D not certain. The V and J ends lost 1 base and 4 bases respectively, with 16 bases between them. Germline V gene lookup returns CDR1 MDHEN and CDR2 SYDVKM. The CDR3 is 16 amino acids. The CDR3: CASSLFFPGGIYGYTF. The CDR3, as DNA: TGTGCCAGCAGTTTATTCTTCCCGGGCGGTATCTATGGCTACACCTTC.

V and J are TRBV7-2 and TRBJ2-5; no clear D gene. The germline gives CDR1 SGHTA, CDR2 FQGNSA. The germline V and J ends were trimmed by 6 bases and 2 bases, with 13 bases remaining between them. The CDR3 is 14 amino acids. This CDR3 reads CASSLTRTQETQYF. In DNA form, the CDR3 reads TGTGCCAGCAGTTTGACACGTACGCAAGAGACCCAGTACTTC.

This clone was seen a single time. V and J are TRBV2 and TRBJ2-1; 11 bases line up with TRBD2. Trimming cost V 6 bases and J 7 bases; bases outside gene matches: 11. Germline CDR1 is SNHLY and CDR2 is FYNNEI. There are 16 residues in the CDR3. The CDR3 sequence is CASRKGLAEALNEQFF. Here the CDR3 DNA reads TGTGCCAGCAGGAAGGGACTAGCGGAAGCATTGAATGAGCAGTTCTTC.

This clone has only a few counts. This sample also contains other DNA sequences that code for the same CDR3. The chain employs TRBV2 and TRBJ2-7; no clear D. V lost 6 bases to trimming and J lost 2 bases, with 5 bases between them. Germline V gene sequence: CDR1 SNHLY, CDR2 FYNNEI. The CDR3 is 11 amino acids. This CDR3 reads CASSSAYEQYF. The CDR3 DNA reads as TGTGCCAGCAGCAGTGCCTACGAGCAGTACTTC. The full variable domain, completed using reference TRBV2 and TRBJ2-7, is EPEVTQTPSHQVTQMGQEVILRCVPISNHLYFYWYRQILGQKVEFLVSFYNNEISEKSEIFDDQFSVERPDGSNFTLKIRSTKLEDSAMYFCASSSAYEQYFGPGTRLTVT.

This clone occurred once. The chain carries TRBV6-5 and TRBJ1-4; 7 nucleotides agree with TRBD1. There are 15 residues in the CDR3. The germline gives CDR1 MNHEY, CDR2 SVGAGI. V gave up 2 bases and J gave up 6 bases; unmatched junction bases: 6. The CDR3 region is CASSYGRGPDEKLFF. CDR3 DNA sequence: TGTGCCAGCAGTTACGGTAGGGGGCCGGATGAAAAACTGTTTTTT.

The J gene is TRBJ2-2, the V gene TRBV19; D possibly corresponds to TRBD2 (6 bases). V was clipped by 4 bases and J by 6 bases, with 15 bases between them. Germline values: CDR1 LNHDA, CDR2 SQIVND (reference sequence). This CDR3 spans 15 amino acids. CDR3 amino acids: CASSTQSGEAGELFF. The CDR3 nucleotides are TGTGCCAGTAGTACCCAGTCCGGGGAGGCCGGGGAGCTGTTTTTT.

This clone was counted many times. CDR3 region: CASSRMAGENTEAFF. Written as DNA, the CDR3 is TGCGCCAGCAGCCGAATGGCAGGAGAGAACACTGAAGCTTTCTTT. The rearrangement links TRBV5-1 to TRBJ1-1; D unclear. The CDR3 totals 15 residues. V was trimmed by 4 bases and J by 1 base, leaving 14 bases between them. Germline values: CDR1 SGHRS, CDR2 YFSETQ.

CDR3 protein: CASSPESDRDTDTQYF. The CDR3 coding sequence is TGTGCCAGCAGCCCCGAGAGTGACAGAGACACAGATACGCAGTATTTT. The V call is TRBV7-9, the J call TRBJ2-3, with D possibly being TRBD1 (5 bases). Germline V lookup: CDR1 SEHNR, CDR2 FQNEAQ (reference sequence). CDR3 length equals 16 residues. V was trimmed by 5 bases and J by 2 bases, leaving 17 bases between them.

This chain links TRBV7-9 with TRBJ2-3; 11 bases align to TRBD2. V lost 2 bases, J lost 3 bases, and 4 bases stayed unmatched. The CDR3 is 16 amino acids. Germline V CDR1 and CDR2: SEHNR, FQNEAQ (reference sequence). The chain's CDR3 is CASSLTSGRRTDTQYF. As DNA, the CDR3 is TGTGCCAGCAGCTTAACTAGCGGGAGAAGGACAGATACGCAGTATTTT. Full variable domain (outside the CDR3, taken from reference TRBV7-9 and TRBJ2-3): DTGVSQNPRHKITKRGQNVTFRCDPISEHNRLYWYRQTLGQGPEFLTYFQNEAQLEKSRLLSDRFSAERPKGSFSTLEIQRTEQGDSAMYLCASSLTSGRRTDTQYFGPGTRLTVL.

V and J are TRBV5-4 and TRBJ2-2, with 7 bases matching TRBD1. V lost 4 bases to trimming and J lost 3 bases; unmatched junction nucleotides: 6. The germline CDR1 and CDR2 sequences are SGHNT and YYREEE (reference sequence). The CDR3 contains 15 residues. The CDR3 bases are TGTGCCAGCAGCCAACAGGACAGGTACACCGGGGAGCTGTTTTTT. Its translation is CASSQQDRYTGELFF.

The genes are TRBV6-1 and TRBJ1-5; D is perhaps TRBD1 (6 bases). In germline, CDR1 is MNHNS, CDR2 SASEGT. The CDR3 extends over 13 amino acids. Trimming stripped 4 bases from V and 15 bases from J, with 19 bases between. The CDR3 coding sequence is TGTGCCAGCAGTGCTGAAGAGTCTATCAGGGGGCATTTT. This sequence encodes CASSAEESIRGHF.

The CDR3 nucleotides are TGTGCCAGCAGCCTGGGTGGCAGCGGGAGGGGCGAGACCCAGTACTTC. Translating it yields CASSLGGSGRGETQYF. The chain joins TRBV5-6 to TRBJ2-5, with 10 bases lining up with TRBD2. Germline V CDR1 and CDR2: SGHDT, YYEEEE. V shed 4 bases, J shed 5 bases, and the junction held 11 bases outside the gene matches. This CDR3 is 16 amino acids long. The whole variable domain, remainder taken from reference TRBV5-6 and TRBJ2-5, is DAGVTQSPTHLIKTRGQQVTLRCSPKSGHDTVSWYQQALGQGPQFIFQYYEEEERQRGNFPDRFSGHQFPNYSSELNVNALLLGDSALYLCASSLGGSGRGETQYFGPGTRLLVL.

The V gene is TRBV6-4, the J gene TRBJ2-1; 12 positions agree with TRBD2. From germline, CDR1 is MRHNA and CDR2 SNTAGT. V trimming: 3 bases; J trimming: 7 bases; junction bases outside the gene matches: 7. The CDR3 is 16 residues long. CDR3 coding DNA: TGTGCCAGCAGTGAGTCCGGGACTAGCGGGTCAAATGAGCAGTTCTTC. It translates to CASSESGTSGSNEQFF.